The 4 T cell receptor beta chains presented below share a single source sample, sequenced in a study of CD4+ T cells in melanoma. Repertoires were generated with immunoSEQ multiplex PCR, while TCRdb's copy carries only in-frame clones and drops some. The top ten clones hold around 4.8% of a sample with tens of thousands of clones, 55% to 75% of them seen once. The source material was tumor tissue. The receptor source for this set is a human donor with melanoma.

In this sample, this clone turned up a few times. The rearrangement links TRBV11-2 to TRBJ2-3; 8 bases fit TRBD2. V gave up 1 base and J gave up 1 base; unmatched junction bases: 4. This CDR3 region has 16 residues. Per germline, CDR1 SGHAT and CDR2 FQNNGV. CDR3 bases: TGTGCCAGCAGCTTAGTAAATAGCGGGGGCACAGATACGCAGTATTTT. Amino acids: CASSLVNSGGTDTQYF.

The chain is built from TRBV6-5 and TRBJ1-2; TRBD1 matches at 7 bases. This CDR3 is built from 13 residues. Germline loops: CDR1 MNHEY, CDR2 SVGAGI. The trim removed 6 bases at V and 3 bases at J, leaving 4 bases unmatched. The CDR3: CASRLQGDYGYTF. The CDR3 nucleotides read TGTGCCAGCAGGCTTCAGGGGGACTATGGCTACACCTTC.

In its sample, this clone is medium-sized. This rearrangement joins TRBV4-2 to TRBJ2-7, with D possibly being TRBD1 (6 bases). In germline, CDR1 is LGHNA, CDR2 YNFKEQ. V lost 2 bases and J lost 4, with 15 bases in between. The CDR3 runs 15 residues. This CDR3 reads CASSQWTENLYEQYF. CDR3 coding DNA: TGTGCCAGCAGCCAATGGACAGAGAACCTTTACGAGCAGTACTTC.

The gene calls are TRBV2 and TRBJ2-5; TRBD2 is a possible D gene (6 bases). Matching the DNA end better, TRBJ2-7 makes the J call doubtful. The CDR3 extends over 17 amino acids. Germline loops: CDR1 SNHLY, CDR2 FYNNEI. CDR3 in DNA: TGTGCCAGCAGTGATCGGCGCGGGGAACCGACGGGGTACGAGCAGTACTTC. The encoded protein is CASSDRRGEPTGYEQYF.